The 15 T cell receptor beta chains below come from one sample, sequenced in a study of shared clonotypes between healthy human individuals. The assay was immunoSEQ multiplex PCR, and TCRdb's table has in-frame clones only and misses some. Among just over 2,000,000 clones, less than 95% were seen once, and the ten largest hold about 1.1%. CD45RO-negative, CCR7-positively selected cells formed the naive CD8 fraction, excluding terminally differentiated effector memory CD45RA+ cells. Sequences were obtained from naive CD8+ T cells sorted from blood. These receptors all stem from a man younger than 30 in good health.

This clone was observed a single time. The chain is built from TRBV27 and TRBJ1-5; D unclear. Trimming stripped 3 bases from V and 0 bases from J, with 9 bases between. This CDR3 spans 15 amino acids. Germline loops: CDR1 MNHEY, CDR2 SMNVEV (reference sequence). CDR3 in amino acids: CASSFTQYSNQPQHF. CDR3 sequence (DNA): TGTGCCAGCAGTTTCACACAGTATAGCAATCAGCCCCAGCATTTT.

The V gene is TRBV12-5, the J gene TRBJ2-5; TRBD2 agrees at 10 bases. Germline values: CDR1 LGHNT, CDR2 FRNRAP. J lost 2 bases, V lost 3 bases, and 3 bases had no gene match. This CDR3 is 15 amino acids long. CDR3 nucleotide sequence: TGTGCTAGTGGTTTACGGACTAGCGGTCAAGAGACCCAGTACTTC. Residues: CASGLRTSGQETQYF.

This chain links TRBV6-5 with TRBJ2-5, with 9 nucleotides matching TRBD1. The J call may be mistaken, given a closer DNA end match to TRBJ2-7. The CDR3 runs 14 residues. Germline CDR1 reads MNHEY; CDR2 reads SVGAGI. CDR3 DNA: TGTGCCAGCAGCGGGACAGGGAAAACCTACGAGCAGTACTTC. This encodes CASSGTGKTYEQYF.

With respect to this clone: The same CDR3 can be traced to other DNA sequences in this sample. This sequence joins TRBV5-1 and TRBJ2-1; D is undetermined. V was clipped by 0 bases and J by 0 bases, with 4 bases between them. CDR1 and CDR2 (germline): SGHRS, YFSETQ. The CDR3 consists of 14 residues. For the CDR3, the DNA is TGCGCCAGCAGCTTGGCTAGCTCCTACAATGAGCAGTTCTTC. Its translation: CASSLASSYNEQFF.

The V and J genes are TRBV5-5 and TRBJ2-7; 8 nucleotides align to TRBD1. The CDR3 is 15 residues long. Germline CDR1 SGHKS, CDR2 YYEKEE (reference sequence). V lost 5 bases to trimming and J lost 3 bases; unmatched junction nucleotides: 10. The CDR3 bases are TGTGCCAGCAGAACTGGACAGGGAGGTTTCTACGAGCAGTACTTC. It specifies CASRTGQGGFYEQYF. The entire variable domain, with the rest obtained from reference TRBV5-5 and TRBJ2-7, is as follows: DAGVTQSPTHLIKTRGQQVTLRCSPISGHKSVSWYQQVLGQGPQFIFQYYEKEERGRGNFPDRFSARQFPNYSSELNVNALLLGDSALYLCASRTGQGGFYEQYFGPGTRLTVT.

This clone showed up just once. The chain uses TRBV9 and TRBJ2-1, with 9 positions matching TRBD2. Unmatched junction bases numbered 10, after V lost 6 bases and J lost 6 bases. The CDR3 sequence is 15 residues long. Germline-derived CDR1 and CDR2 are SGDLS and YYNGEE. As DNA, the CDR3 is TGTGCCAGCACCCCCCGGGTTAGCGGGGGCAATGAGCAGTTCTTC. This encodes CASTPRVSGGNEQFF.

The chain's CDR3 is CASSNYPELQDSPLHF. The CDR3 nucleotides read TGTGCCAGCAGCAATTACCCCGAACTCCAAGACTCACCCCTCCACTTT. V and J are TRBV11-2 and TRBJ1-6; D ambiguous. The germline V gene encodes CDR1 SGHAT and CDR2 FQNNGV. This CDR3 spans 16 amino acids. With 5 bases removed from V and 10 bases from J, the gap between germline ends came to 21 bases.

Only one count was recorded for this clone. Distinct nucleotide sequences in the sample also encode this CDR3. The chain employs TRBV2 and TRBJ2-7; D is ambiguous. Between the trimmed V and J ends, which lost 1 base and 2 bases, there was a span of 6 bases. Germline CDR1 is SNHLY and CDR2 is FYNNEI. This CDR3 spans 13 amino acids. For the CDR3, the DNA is TGTGCCAGCAGTGAAGGTGCCCCCTACGAGCAGTACTTC. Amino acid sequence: CASSEGAPYEQYF. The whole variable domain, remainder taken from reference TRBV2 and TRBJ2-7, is EPEVTQTPSHQVTQMGQEVILRCVPISNHLYFYWYRQILGQKVEFLVSFYNNEISEKSEIFDDQFSVERPDGSNFTLKIRSTKLEDSAMYFCASSEGAPYEQYFGPGTRLTVT.

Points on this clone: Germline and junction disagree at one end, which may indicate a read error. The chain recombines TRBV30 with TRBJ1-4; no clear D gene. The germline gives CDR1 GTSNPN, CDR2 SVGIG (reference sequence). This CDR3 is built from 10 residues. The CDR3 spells CAWGVEKLFF. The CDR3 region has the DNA TGTGCCTGGGGTGTTGAAAAACTGTTTTTT.

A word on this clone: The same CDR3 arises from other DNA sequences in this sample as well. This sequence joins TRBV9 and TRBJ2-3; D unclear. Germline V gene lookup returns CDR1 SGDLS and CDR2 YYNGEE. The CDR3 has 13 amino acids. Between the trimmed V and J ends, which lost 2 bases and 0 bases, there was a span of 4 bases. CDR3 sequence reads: CASSVTSTDTQYF. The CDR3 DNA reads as TGTGCCAGCAGCGTGACTAGCACAGATACGCAGTATTTT.

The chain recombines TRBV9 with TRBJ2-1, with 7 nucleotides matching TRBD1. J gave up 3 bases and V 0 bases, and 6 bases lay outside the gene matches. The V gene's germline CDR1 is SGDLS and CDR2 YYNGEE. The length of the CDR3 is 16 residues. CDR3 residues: CASSVDWTGRYNEQFF. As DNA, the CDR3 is TGTGCCAGCAGCGTAGATTGGACAGGCCGCTACAATGAGCAGTTCTTC.

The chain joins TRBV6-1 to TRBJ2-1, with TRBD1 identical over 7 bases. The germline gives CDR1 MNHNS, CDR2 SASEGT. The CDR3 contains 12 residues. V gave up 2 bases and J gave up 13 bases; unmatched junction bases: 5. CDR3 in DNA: TGTGCCAGCAGTGAATTGCGACAGGGTCAGTTCTTC. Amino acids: CASSELRQGQFF.

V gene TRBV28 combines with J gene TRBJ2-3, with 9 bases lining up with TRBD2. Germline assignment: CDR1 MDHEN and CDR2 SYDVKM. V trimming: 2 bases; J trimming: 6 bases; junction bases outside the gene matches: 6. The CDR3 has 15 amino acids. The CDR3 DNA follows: TGTGCCAGCAGTTTAATGGCTAGCGGGGTGGATACGCAGTATTTT. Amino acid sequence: CASSLMASGVDTQYF.

This chain's CDR3 is CASSVWTGARISPLHF. CDR3 DNA sequence: TGTGCCAGCAGCGTATGGACAGGGGCTAGGATTTCACCCCTCCACTTT. V is TRBV7-9 and J is TRBJ1-6; TRBD1 matches 9 bases. The CDR3 spans 16 residues. The V segment lost 5 bases and the J segment 9 bases; nucleotides outside the gene matches: 11. Germline loops: CDR1 SEHNR, CDR2 FQNEAQ (reference sequence).

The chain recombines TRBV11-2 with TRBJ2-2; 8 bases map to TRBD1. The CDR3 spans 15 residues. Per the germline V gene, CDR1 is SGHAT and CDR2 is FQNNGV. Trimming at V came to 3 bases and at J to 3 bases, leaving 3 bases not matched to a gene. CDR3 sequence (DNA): TGTGCCAGCAGCTTTCGGACAGGGTACACCGGGGAGCTGTTTTTT. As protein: CASSFRTGYTGELFF.